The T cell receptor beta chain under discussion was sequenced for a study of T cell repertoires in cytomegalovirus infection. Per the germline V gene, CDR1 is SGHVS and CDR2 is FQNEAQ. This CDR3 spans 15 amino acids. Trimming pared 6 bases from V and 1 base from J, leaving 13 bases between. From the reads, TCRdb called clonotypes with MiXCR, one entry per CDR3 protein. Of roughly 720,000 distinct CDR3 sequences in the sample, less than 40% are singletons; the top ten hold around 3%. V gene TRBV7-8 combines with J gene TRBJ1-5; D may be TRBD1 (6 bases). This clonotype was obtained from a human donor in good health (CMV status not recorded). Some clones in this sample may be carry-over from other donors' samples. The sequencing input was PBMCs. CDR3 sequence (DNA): TGTGCCAGCAGTGAGGGTCAGGGGAGCAATCAGCCCCAGCATTTT. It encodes CASSEGQGSNQPQHF.